The 24 T cell receptor beta chains listed next were all sequenced from one sample in a study of blood T cells in healthy people across ages. The authors ran a second PCR of roughly 6 to 11 cycles using a sample-barcoded 5' primer and a J-beta primer mix. TCRdb redid the calling of the 5' RACE reads with MiXCR, one entry per CDR3 protein. The table records about 1.4 million distinct CDR3 sequences, 55% to 75% of them present only once. The sequencing input was blood. These receptors all stem from a man aged 18 to 35 in good health.

V usage is TRBV20-1 and J usage is TRBJ2-1, with 8 bases lining up with TRBD2. The germline V gene encodes CDR1 DFQATT and CDR2 SNEGSKA (reference sequence). The junction had 12 bases not matched to a gene; V was cut back by 3 bases and J by 5 bases. This CDR3 comprises 16 residues. CDR3 region: CSASRLAREIDNEQFF. In DNA form, the CDR3 reads TGCAGTGCTAGTAGACTAGCGCGGGAGATCGACAATGAGCAGTTCTTC.

There are a few counts of this clonotype. This chain joins TRBV29-1 and TRBJ2-7; unclear D gene. V was cut by 5 bases and J by 3 bases, with 14 bases left in between. This CDR3 spans 13 amino acids. CDR1 and CDR2 from the germline V gene are SQVTM and ANQGSEA. This CDR3 is CSVSGMGGYEQYF. In nucleotides, the CDR3 is TGCAGCGTTTCCGGCATGGGTGGCTACGAGCAGTACTTC.

This rearrangement joins TRBV4-3 to TRBJ1-6; TRBD1 is a possible D gene (6 bases). The CDR3 has 18 amino acids. Germline V gene sequence: CDR1 LGHNA, CDR2 YSLEER. Trimming took off 1 base at V and 7 bases at J, with 20 bases between the two ends. The CDR3 spells CASSQAEEGRGGNSPLHF. The CDR3 coding sequence is TGCGCCAGCAGCCAAGCGGAGGAGGGGAGGGGGGGCAATTCACCCCTCCACTTT.

This sequence joins TRBV15 and TRBJ1-6, with D unclear. Germline CDR1 LNHNV, CDR2 YYDKDF (reference sequence). The CDR3 contains 15 residues. Trimming took off 6 bases at V and 7 bases at J, with 16 bases between the two ends. DNA for the CDR3: TGTGCCACCAGGACTACATCTACCCGAAATTCACCCCTCCACTTT. It specifies CATRTTSTRNSPLHF.

The chain recombines TRBV6-6 with TRBJ2-1; TRBD1 aligns across 9 bases. Germline V gene lookup returns CDR1 MNHNY and CDR2 SVGAGI (reference sequence). The V segment lost 6 bases and the J segment 5 bases; nucleotides outside the gene matches: 5. CDR3 size: 14 residues. This chain's CDR3 is CASRGRDRDNEQFF. In DNA form, the CDR3 reads TGTGCCAGCAGGGGCCGGGACAGGGACAATGAGCAGTTCTTC.

J is TRBJ2-1 and V is TRBV6-7, with TRBD2 matching 14 bases. TRBV6-7 is treated as an ORF (open reading frame) with a function not yet certain. The CDR3 consists of 18 residues. Unmatched junction bases numbered 8, after V lost 2 bases and J lost 5 bases. The CDR3 loop is CASSYRGTSGRLHNEQFF. The CDR3 DNA reads TGTGCCAGCAGTTACCGCGGGACTAGCGGGAGACTCCACAATGAGCAGTTCTTC.

CDR3 bases: TGTGCCAGCAGCCGGACTAGCGGGGGATATGAGCAGTTCTTC. Its protein is CASSRTSGGYEQFF. The chain links TRBV6-2 or TRBV6-3 to TRBJ2-1; the match to TRBD2 covers 13 bases. The CDR3 is 14 residues long. V was pared by 6 bases and J by 8 bases, with 4 bases of the junction left unmatched. Germline loops: CDR1 MNHEY, CDR2 SVGEGT.

This clonotype was recorded once. The chain carries TRBV5-1 and TRBJ2-7; 12 nucleotides match TRBD2. V lost 0 bases, J lost 5 bases, and 6 bases stayed unmatched. This CDR3 spans 16 amino acids. Germline V gene sequence: CDR1 SGHRS, CDR2 YFSETQ. For the CDR3, the DNA is TGCGCCAGCAGCTTGGGACTAGCGGGAGATACCAACGAGCAGTACTTC. Its translation: CASSLGLAGDTNEQYF.

A word on this clonotype: A junction boundary mismatches the germline segment, possibly from a read error. CDR3 nucleotide sequence: TGTGCCAGCAGCTCCAACAAGGTTGCTTACAAGGAGCAGTTCTTC. It codes for CASSSNKVAYKEQFF. The chain uses TRBV7-8 and TRBJ2-1, with no clear D. The CDR3 is 15 residues long. Germline V lookup: CDR1 SGHVS, CDR2 FQNEAQ.

This chain links TRBV7-2 with TRBJ2-3; D may correspond to TRBD1 or TRBD2 (5 bases each). V dropped 8 bases and J dropped 4 bases, with 16 bases sitting between them. The germline gives CDR1 SGHTA, CDR2 FQGNSA. This CDR3 is 14 amino acids long. CDR3 loop: CASGGQVGPDTQYF. The CDR3 DNA reads TGTGCCAGCGGGGGTCAGGTCGGGCCAGATACGCAGTATTTT.

This clonotype was seen more than once but under ten times. At one end the junction does not follow the germline gene, possibly because of a read error. DNA of the CDR3: TGTGCCAGCAGCTCATCAGAAGAGGGGTGGACAAGCTCCTATGAGCAGTACTTC. Protein sequence: CASSSSEEGWTSSYEQYF. This chain connects TRBV5-4 to TRBJ2-7; perhaps D is TRBD1 or TRBD2 (5 bases each). The CDR3 contains 18 residues. Looked up from germline, CDR1 is SGHNT and CDR2 is YYREEE (reference sequence).

The V gene is TRBV10-2, the J gene TRBJ1-5, with a possible D match to TRBD1 (6 bases). Trimming shortened V by 5 bases and J by 3 bases, and 11 bases separated the two germline ends. The CDR3 is 14 residues long. From germline, CDR1 is WSHSY and CDR2 SAAADI. CDR3 in amino acids: CASSLDRFNQPQHF. The CDR3, as DNA: TGCGCCAGCAGTTTGGACAGATTCAATCAGCCCCAGCATTTT.

As DNA, the CDR3 is TGTGCCCGCTGGTATGGCTACACCTTC. Translation gives CARWYGYTF. The rearrangement links TRBV12-3 or TRBV12-4 to TRBJ1-2; D is unclear. The CDR3 runs 9 residues. The V and J ends lost 11 bases and 5 bases respectively, with 6 bases between them.

This chain connects TRBV28 to TRBJ1-2, with D perhaps TRBD1 (5 bases). The CDR3 is made up of 15 amino acids. Between the trimmed V and J ends, which lost 4 bases and 3 bases, there was a span of 15 bases. The germline V gene has CDR1 MDHEN and CDR2 SYDVKM. CDR3 sequence (DNA): TGTGCCAGCAGTTCAAACCCCGGGGCGGACTATGGCTACACCTTC. Its protein is CASSSNPGADYGYTF.

The rearrangement links TRBV11-2 to TRBJ2-4, with D perhaps assigned TRBD1 or TRBD2 (5 bases each). This CDR3 comprises 17 residues. Per germline, CDR1 SGHAT and CDR2 FQNNGV. V was shortened by 0 bases and J by 0 bases, with 12 bases between the two germline ends. The CDR3 spells CASSLDSGALAKNIQYF. DNA of the CDR3: TGTGCCAGCAGCTTAGACTCCGGGGCTCTAGCCAAAAACATTCAGTACTTC.

There are a few counts of this clonotype. The CDR3 nucleotides read TGCAGCGTTGAAGAACGGGGGGGACTAGAGACCCAGTACTTC. It translates to CSVEERGGLETQYF. V and J are TRBV29-1 and TRBJ2-5, with TRBD2 identical over 8 bases. V lost 0 bases and J lost 4; bases outside the gene matches: 4. This CDR3 is 14 amino acids long. Germline loops: CDR1 SQVTM, CDR2 ANQGSEA.

This sequence joins TRBV4-3 and TRBJ2-3, with D possibly being TRBD1 (5 bases). CDR1 and CDR2 (germline): LGHNA, YSLEER. With 1 base removed from V and 11 bases from J, the gap between germline ends came to 16 bases. CDR3 size: 14 residues. CDR3 region: CASSQVGQGPGQYF. The CDR3 DNA reads as TGCGCCAGCAGCCAAGTAGGTCAGGGTCCGGGGCAGTATTTT.

The count of this clonotype is one. The CDR3 DNA reads as TGTGCCACGAACGCCGGCCCCAGGACGGGATCACCCCTCCACTTT. It specifies CATNAGPRTGSPLHF. The rearrangement links TRBV6-5 to TRBJ1-6, with D uncertain. The V gene lost 10 bases and the J gene lost 10 bases, with 23 bases spanning the gap. The germline V gene encodes CDR1 MNHEY and CDR2 SVGAGI. The CDR3 runs to 15 residues.

The chain carries TRBV20-1 and TRBJ2-1, with D unresolved. The CDR3 runs 15 residues. The V end was cut by 6 bases, the J end by 2 bases, with 17 bases between. CDR1 is DFQATT, CDR2 SNEGSKA, per germline (reference sequence). The chain's CDR3 is CSAATEVRPYNEQFF. The CDR3 bases are TGCAGTGCGGCAACAGAGGTCCGACCCTACAATGAGCAGTTCTTC.

The chain couples TRBV7-2 to TRBJ2-7; the match to TRBD2 covers 8 bases. There are 16 residues in the CDR3. In germline, CDR1 is SGHTA, CDR2 FQGNSA. The J segment lost 2 bases and the V segment lost 5 bases, leaving 11 bases of the junction unmatched. DNA for the CDR3: TGTGCCAGCAGCCCCGGCGGGGGGCGGATCACCTACGAGCAGTACTTC. Protein product: CASSPGGGRITYEQYF.

The V call is TRBV6-5, the J call TRBJ2-1; 7 bases line up with TRBD2. Trimming took 2 bases from V and 7 from J; bases not matched to a gene: 8. Germline loops: CDR1 MNHEY, CDR2 SVGAGI. The CDR3 spans 15 residues. CDR3 sequence reads: CASSYQGGSGNEQFF. CDR3 sequence (DNA): TGTGCCAGCAGTTACCAAGGCGGGAGTGGAAATGAGCAGTTCTTC.

This chain joins TRBV5-1 and TRBJ2-7; TRBD1 matches 8 bases. The CDR3 covers 15 residues. From germline, CDR1 is SGHRS and CDR2 YFSETQ. The trim removed 0 bases at V and 6 bases at J, leaving 8 bases unmatched. The CDR3 nucleotides are TGCGCCAGCAGCTTGGAAGCAGGGGGCTCGGGCGAGCAGTACTTC. Amino acid sequence: CASSLEAGGSGEQYF.

The genes are TRBV27 and TRBJ2-7, with a possible D match to TRBD1 (6 bases). The CDR3 loop spans 15 amino acids. V was shortened by 5 bases and J by 8 bases, with 22 bases between the two germline ends. Germline loops: CDR1 MNHEY, CDR2 SMNVEV (reference sequence). As DNA, the CDR3 is TGTGCCAGCAGTCAACCCCGGGACAATCCGTATCAGCAGTACTTC. Residues: CASSQPRDNPYQQYF.

The chain recombines TRBV24-1 with TRBJ1-1; D remains ambiguous. The V gene lost 9 bases and the J gene lost 0 bases, with 10 bases spanning the gap. The germline V gene encodes CDR1 KGHDR and CDR2 SFDVKD. The CDR3 spans 13 residues. CDR3 loop: CATESGMNTEAFF. The CDR3 DNA follows: TGTGCCACCGAAAGCGGAATGAACACTGAAGCTTTCTTT.